This T cell receptor beta chain was retrieved from a study of CD8 T cells in Susac syndrome. Study results and limitations: The study's TCR sequencing and HLA analysis drew on a certain number of individuals. That number was acknowledged as relatively small.

Random hexamers were used to reverse transcribe the RNA input (about 0.5 to 1 ug). Across 54 Vbeta and 13 Jbeta, TCR beta CDR3 was amplified with immunoSEQ multiplex PCR. MiXCR, applied by TCRdb to the immunoSEQ multiplex PCR reads, yields one record per CDR3 protein. The repertoire holds roughly 200,000 distinct CDR3 sequences, with roughly 95% as singletons. In the case of this clonotype: What it recognizes is unknown.

Germline V gene data show CDR1 as DFQATT and CDR2 as SNEGSKA (reference sequence). V was clipped by 6 bases and J by 5 bases; unmatched bases: 10. The CDR3 has 13 residues. From blood CD8+ and CD4+ T cells, TCR beta sequences were generated. TEMRA cells were FACS-enriched, unlike CD8+ and CD4+ T cells, which were negatively isolated. V usage is TRBV20-1 and J usage is TRBJ2-7, with 7 bases matching TRBD2. Sequenced input: CD4+ T cells from PBMCs. This sequence originates from a human donor in good health. Here the CDR3 DNA reads TGCAGTGCCCCGCTTGAGCGGGACCACGAGCAGTACTTC. Translation gives CSAPLERDHEQYF.